Described below is a single T cell receptor (beta chain) sequence and its context. Some clones are missing from TCRdb's copy, which holds only in-frame ones; the method was immunoSEQ multiplex PCR. The sample lists about 56,000 clones, roughly 87% occurring once. The sort gate was single viable CD3+CD4+CD8-CD45RO+ cells for memory CD4+ T cells. The source of the sample is a study of memory CD4+ T cells and cytomegalovirus serostatus. At the level of the study: This sample comes from healthy Belgian adults, 9 CMV seropositive, 20 to 25 seronegative.

What was sequenced was memory CD4+ T cells from blood. This clonotype was sampled from an adult in good health and CMV-seronegative.

For the CDR3, the DNA is TGCAGCGTTGTTCGCGGGGGGGCGGTAGGCACAGATACGCAGTATTTT. It yields the protein CSVVRGGAVGTDTQYF. The genes are TRBV29-1 and TRBJ2-3; TRBD2 matches 9 bases. Germline V gives CDR1 SQVTM, CDR2 ANQGSEA. V trimming: 4 bases; J trimming: 1 base; junction bases outside the gene matches: 9. The CDR3 consists of 16 residues.